These 21 T cell receptor beta chains share one sample of origin, sequenced in a study of OX40 agonist ivuxolimab in advanced cancers. Clones were sequenced by immunoSEQ multiplex PCR, and TCRdb holds only the in-frame ones, with some missing. The data hold 70,000 to 95,000 clones, with 88% observed a single time. This specimen was CD4+ or CD8+ T cells sorted from blood, taken in a trial of the OX40 agonist ivuxolimab. These receptors were collected from an adult with an advanced solid tumor such as melanoma, head and neck, liver or kidney cancer.

This chain uses TRBV5-6 with TRBJ2-2, with D unclear. The CDR3 has 14 amino acids. CDR1 is SGHDT, CDR2 YYEEEE, per germline. Trimming stripped 4 bases from V and 6 bases from J, with 13 bases between. The CDR3 is CASSPTVLPGELFF. Here the CDR3 DNA reads TGTGCCAGCAGCCCTACTGTCCTACCCGGGGAGCTGTTTTTT.

This chain connects TRBV19 to TRBJ1-5, with D maybe TRBD1 (5 bases). This CDR3 is built from 14 residues. Trimming removed 7 bases from V and 5 bases from J, with 15 bases in between. Germline CDR1 LNHDA, CDR2 SQIVND (reference sequence). The CDR3 DNA follows: TGTGCCAGTAACCGGCCGGGGGGGGATCAGCCCCAGCATTTT. Its translation is CASNRPGGDQPQHF. Full variable domain (rest looked up from reference TRBV19 and TRBJ1-5): DGGITQSPKYLFRKEGQNVTLSCEQNLNHDAMYWYRQDPGQGLRLIYYSQIVNDFQKGDIAEGYSVSREKKESFPLTVTSAQKNPTAFYLCASNRPGGDQPQHFGDGTRLSIL.

The gene calls are TRBV12-5 and TRBJ1-1; D is ambiguous. CDR3 length equals 13 residues. The V gene lost 6 bases and the J gene lost 3 bases, with 11 bases spanning the gap. Germline-derived CDR1 and CDR2 are LGHNT and FRNRAP. This CDR3 is CASGIDPDTEAFF. The CDR3 DNA reads as TGTGCTAGTGGAATCGACCCTGACACTGAAGCTTTCTTT. Full variable domain (missing parts from reference TRBV12-5 and TRBJ1-1): DARVTQTPRHKVTEMGQEVTMRCQPILGHNTVFWYRQTMMQGLELLAYFRNRAPLDDSGMPKDRFSAEMPDATLATLKIQPSEPRDSAVYFCASGIDPDTEAFFGQGTRLTVV.

The rearrangement joins TRBV4-1 to TRBJ2-1, with D tentatively TRBD2 (5 bases). Germline V gene data show CDR1 as MGHRA and CDR2 as YSYEKL. The CDR3 is made up of 14 amino acids. The V end lost 6 bases, the J end lost 2 bases, and 11 bases lay between the germline ends. As DNA, the CDR3 is TGCGCCAGCAGTCGAGACGGGGCCTACAATGAGCAGTTCTTC. Translating gives CASSRDGAYNEQFF.

The sample holds a few counts of this clone. The J gene is TRBJ1-4, the V gene TRBV19; 12 nucleotides align to TRBD1. The V gene end was trimmed by 7 bases and the J gene end by 8 bases; junction bases not matched to a gene: 8. The CDR3 is 15 residues long. Germline V gene lookup returns CDR1 LNHDA and CDR2 SQIVND (reference sequence). The DNA of the CDR3 is TGTGCCAGTAATCCAACCGGGACAGGGGGCGAAAAACTGTTTTTT. Translating it yields CASNPTGTGGEKLFF. The whole variable domain, remainder taken from reference TRBV19 and TRBJ1-4, is DGGITQSPKYLFRKEGQNVTLSCEQNLNHDAMYWYRQDPGQGLRLIYYSQIVNDFQKGDIAEGYSVSREKKESFPLTVTSAQKNPTAFYLCASNPTGTGGEKLFFGSGTQLSVL.

V usage is TRBV29-1 and J usage is TRBJ2-1, with 9 bases that match TRBD2. V gave up 6 bases and J gave up 8 bases; unmatched junction bases: 8. In germline, CDR1 is SQVTM, CDR2 ANQGSEA. This CDR3 is 13 amino acids long. DNA for the CDR3: TGCAGCGTCACTAGCGGGCCTAAGCATGAGCAGTTCTTC. Translation gives CSVTSGPKHEQFF.

The rearrangement joins TRBV30 to TRBJ1-4; 10 nucleotides line up with TRBD1. V gave up 3 bases and J gave up 7 bases; unmatched junction bases: 8. The germline CDR1 and CDR2 sequences are GTSNPN and SVGIG (reference sequence). This CDR3 is built from 15 residues. CDR3 sequence: CAWSTPGQGSEKLFF. In nucleotides, the CDR3 is TGTGCCTGGAGCACACCGGGACAGGGGTCTGAAAAACTGTTTTTT.

V usage is TRBV5-4 and J usage is TRBJ2-1; D gene uncertain. The V gene's germline CDR1 is SGHNT and CDR2 YYREEE (reference sequence). The CDR3 length is 11 residues. V lost 4 bases to trimming and J lost 4 bases, with 3 bases between them. The CDR3 region is CASSQYNEQFF. DNA for the CDR3: TGTGCCAGCAGCCAGTACAATGAGCAGTTCTTC.

A few counts support this clone. The rearrangement links TRBV5-4 to TRBJ1-1, with 7 bases aligning to TRBD1. The CDR3 extends over 14 amino acids. Germline V gene sequence: CDR1 SGHNT, CDR2 YYREEE (reference sequence). The V gene end was trimmed by 4 bases and the J gene end by 7 bases; junction bases not matched to a gene: 10. The CDR3 loop is CASSPSNRGLEAFF. The DNA for the CDR3 is TGTGCCAGCAGCCCTAGTAACAGGGGACTTGAAGCTTTCTTT.

The rearrangement uses TRBV15 and TRBJ2-7; 8 bases map to TRBD2. CDR3 length: 15 residues. Germline V gene sequence: CDR1 LNHNV, CDR2 YYDKDF (reference sequence). The V and J ends lost 5 bases and 4 bases, in that order; junction bases with no gene match: 10. CDR3 protein: CATSWEAGVEYEQYF. CDR3 nucleotide sequence: TGTGCCACCAGCTGGGAAGCGGGAGTAGAGTACGAGCAGTACTTC.

This chain uses TRBV7-3 with TRBJ2-1, with TRBD2 matching 13 bases. The J segment lost 9 bases and the V segment lost 5 bases, leaving 7 bases of the junction unmatched. Germline values: CDR1 SGHTA, CDR2 FQGTGA. The CDR3 totals 15 residues. In nucleotides, the CDR3 is TGTGCCAGCAGCCGCGGACTAGCGGGAGTGGGTGAGCAGTTCTTC. It specifies CASSRGLAGVGEQFF.

The rearrangement links TRBV19 to TRBJ1-2; a weak D match, TRBD1 (6 bases). The CDR3 is 15 residues long. With 7 bases removed from V and 2 bases from J, the gap between germline ends came to 17 bases. Germline-derived CDR1 and CDR2 are LNHDA and SQIVND (reference sequence). CDR3 sequence: CASTLKTGGNYGYTF. The CDR3 bases are TGTGCCAGTACCCTTAAGACAGGAGGGAACTATGGCTACACCTTC.

The genes are TRBV28 and TRBJ1-5; D is possibly TRBD1 (5 bases). Trimming stripped 4 bases from V and 7 bases from J, with 17 bases between. The CDR3 sequence is 15 residues long. Germline lookup yields CDR1 MDHEN and CDR2 SYDVKM. The CDR3 here is CASSSPGLINQPQHF. The DNA for the CDR3 is TGTGCCAGCAGTTCACCGGGGCTAATAAACCAGCCCCAGCATTTT.

The genes are TRBV11-1 and TRBJ2-1, with 11 bases lining up with TRBD2. Losses at the gene ends were 4 bases for V and 0 bases for J; bases not matched to a gene: 8. Germline-derived CDR1 and CDR2 are SGHAT and FQDESV (reference sequence). The CDR3 is 18 amino acids. CDR3 residues: CASSSGLAALSSYNEQFF. The DNA of the CDR3 is TGTGCCAGCAGCTCGGGACTAGCGGCACTTAGCTCCTACAATGAGCAGTTCTTC.

The rearrangement uses TRBV11-2 and TRBJ1-3; TRBD1 aligns across 8 bases. The junction had 4 bases not matched to a gene; V was cut back by 5 bases and J by 4 bases. The CDR3 runs 14 residues. CDR1 and CDR2 from the germline V gene are SGHAT and FQNNGV. CDR3 sequence reads: CASSPRGLGNTIYF. The CDR3 nucleotides are TGTGCCAGCAGCCCCAGGGGGCTCGGAAACACCATATATTTT.

The chain combines TRBV28 with TRBJ1-2, with D unclear. Germline V gives CDR1 MDHEN, CDR2 SYDVKM. The CDR3 runs to 12 residues. V gave up 1 base and J gave up 8 bases, with 8 bases separating them. The CDR3 coding sequence is TGTGCCAGCAGTTTATCCGAATTGGGCTACACCTTC. Protein: CASSLSELGYTF.

J is TRBJ1-5 and V is TRBV10-3; D unclear. The CDR3 consists of 13 residues. Trimming took off 5 bases at V and 7 bases at J, with 12 bases between the two ends. Germline V lookup: CDR1 ENHRY, CDR2 SYGVKD. The CDR3 region is CAISPAPEQPQHF. The CDR3 nucleotides are TGTGCCATCAGTCCGGCCCCAGAGCAGCCCCAGCATTTT.

V usage is TRBV7-3 and J usage is TRBJ2-3; the match to TRBD2 covers 9 bases. The trim removed 3 bases at V and 4 bases at J, leaving 5 bases unmatched. Germline V gene sequence: CDR1 SGHTA, CDR2 FQGTGA. The CDR3 extends over 15 amino acids. The CDR3 sequence: CASSFSGSSADTQYF. Here the CDR3 DNA reads TGTGCCAGCAGCTTTAGCGGGAGTTCGGCAGATACGCAGTATTTT.

This clone was found a few times. This chain connects TRBV13 to TRBJ2-2, with TRBD1 as a possible D gene (7 bases). V was shortened by 4 bases and J by 7 bases, with 13 bases between the two germline ends. Germline CDR1 and CDR2: PRHDT and FYEKMQ (reference sequence). CDR3 length equals 14 residues. The CDR3 nucleotides are TGTGCCAGCAGCTATCCAGGGGGGAACGGGGAGCTGTTTTTT. It translates to CASSYPGGNGELFF. Full variable domain (rest looked up from reference TRBV13 and TRBJ2-2): AAGVIQSPRHLIKEKRETATLKCYPIPRHDTVYWYQQGPGQDPQFLISFYEKMQSDKGSIPDRFSAQQFSDYHSELNMSSLELGDSALYFCASSYPGGNGELFFGEGSRLTVL.

The J gene is TRBJ1-1, the V gene TRBV25-1; D is undetermined. CDR3 length equals 13 residues. V gave up 6 bases and J gave up 1 base, with 9 bases separating them. The germline V gene encodes CDR1 MGHDK and CDR2 SYGVNS. The chain's CDR3 is CASSPRENTEAFF. CDR3 sequence (DNA): TGTGCCAGCAGCCCCCGGGAGAACACTGAAGCTTTCTTT.

The chain combines TRBV25-1 with TRBJ2-7; 13 bases line up with TRBD2. The CDR3 is 16 residues long. In germline, CDR1 is MGHDK, CDR2 SYGVNS. V was pared by 1 base and J by 1 base, with 1 base of the junction left unmatched. CDR3 DNA sequence: TGTGCCAGCAGTGAATCGGGACTAGCGGGGTCCTACGAGCAGTACTTC. Protein product: CASSESGLAGSYEQYF.